This TCR beta chain appears in the sequencing data of a study of T-cell reconstitution after alpha-beta-depleted transplantation in children. This clonotype has ten or more counts. Germline V gene data show CDR1 as SQVTM and CDR2 as ANQGSEA. The CDR3 runs to 12 residues. The V end was cut by 4 bases, the J end by 4 bases, with 10 bases between. Construction of the TCRbeta library involved unique molecular identifiers. Via MiXCR, TCRdb re-called the PCR reads, giving one row per CDR3 protein. The sample records under 450,000 distinct CDR3 sequences, 13% being singletons. This receptor was identified in a human donor who donated a stem cell graft to a child with Fanconi anemia. V and J are TRBV29-1 and TRBJ1-2; D not certain. The sequencing used PBMCs, collected from the stem cell graft. CDR3 in amino acids: CSVVSSIYGYTF. In DNA form, the CDR3 reads TGCAGCGTTGTCTCCAGCATCTATGGCTACACCTTC.